This TCR beta chain was captured in a study of T cells in Graves' hyperthyroidism and ophthalmopathy. Regarding the study as a whole: Stable hyperthyroidism was told apart from ophthalmopathy by a model built on 13 V-J features. Blood also carried most thyroid clonotypes expanded above 0.001.

This clonotype was observed at least ten times. Its cognate antigen is unknown. The CDR3 runs to 14 residues. The germline V gene has CDR1 DFQATT and CDR2 SNEGSKA (reference sequence). V lost 3 bases and J lost 9; bases outside the gene matches: 10. Amplification of TCR beta CDR3 regions was performed using RNA transcripts as template. A set of HTBI primers served as the primers for a first-round RT-PCR of the TCR CDR3. TCRdb reprocessed the multiplex PCR reads with MiXCR, giving one entry per CDR3 protein. The sample carries hundreds of thousands of distinct CDR3 sequences, approximately 14% recorded once.

The gene calls are TRBV20-1 and TRBJ2-1, with 8 bases lining up with TRBD2. This TCR came from a woman aged 35 to 49 with Graves' ophthalmopathy. Specimen: blood. CDR3 sequence reads: CSARGRRGAVEQFF. As DNA, the CDR3 is TGCAGTGCTAGGGGCAGGCGGGGGGCTGTTGAGCAGTTCTTC.